A single sample is the source of the 30 T cell receptor beta chains below, sequenced in a study of T cell repertoires in cytomegalovirus infection. Their recognized antigens are unknown. TCRdb passed the reads through MiXCR, listing each CDR3 protein once. The sample consists of 300,000 to 400,000 distinct CDR3 sequences, approximately 25% of them appearing once. Here the sequenced sample was cultured PBMCs, taken from culture after CMV antigen stimulation. These receptors came from a human donor in good health (CMV status not recorded). Some clones in this sample may be carry-over from other donors' samples.

This chain joins TRBV20-1 and TRBJ2-5, with 9 bases fitting TRBD2. Germline V gene data show CDR1 as DFQATT and CDR2 as SNEGSKA (reference sequence). V was pared by 5 bases and J by 5 bases, with 3 bases of the junction left unmatched. This CDR3 comprises 12 residues. As DNA, the CDR3 is TGCAGTGCTCGGAGCGGGAGGGAGACCCAGTACTTC. This translates into CSARSGRETQYF.

This clonotype was seen only a few times. The V and J genes are TRBV27 and TRBJ2-1, with 9 positions matching TRBD2. This CDR3 has 15 amino acids. V was pared by 3 bases and J by 8 bases, with 8 bases of the junction left unmatched. From germline, CDR1 is MNHEY and CDR2 SMNVEV (reference sequence). The CDR3 DNA sequence: TGTGCCAGCAGTTTTCGGTCTAGCGGGATGGATGAGCAGTTCTTC. Translated, it gives CASSFRSSGMDEQFF.

The V and J genes are TRBV7-3 and TRBJ2-5, with TRBD2 identical over 8 bases. The germline V gene has CDR1 SGHTA and CDR2 FQGTGA. The CDR3 is 17 residues long. The trim removed 1 base at V and 3 bases at J, leaving 10 bases unmatched. The CDR3 protein is CASSLSTSGLQKETQYF. The CDR3 DNA is TGTGCCAGCAGCTTAAGTACTAGCGGTTTACAAAAAGAGACCCAGTACTTC.

V and J are TRBV7-3 and TRBJ2-3, with 10 bases fitting TRBD2. The J segment lost 3 bases and the V segment lost 8 bases, leaving 5 bases of the junction unmatched. Germline values: CDR1 SGHTA, CDR2 FQGTGA. The CDR3 has 14 amino acids. This CDR3 reads CASQREGLTDTQYF. CDR3 in DNA: TGTGCCAGCCAGCGGGAGGGTCTAACAGATACGCAGTATTTT. The full variable domain, in which reference TRBV7-3 and TRBJ2-3 provide the parts outside the CDR3, is GAGVSQTPSNKVTEKGKYVELRCDPISGHTALYWYRQSLGQGPEFLIYFQGTGAADDSGLPNDRFFAVRPEGSVSTLKIQRTERGDSAVYLCASQREGLTDTQYFGPGTRLTVL.

This sequence joins TRBV27 and TRBJ2-1, with 12 bases that match TRBD2. The CDR3 spans 15 residues. CDR1 is MNHEY, CDR2 SMNVEV, per germline (reference sequence). Losses at the gene ends were 3 bases for V and 9 bases for J; bases not matched to a gene: 6. The DNA of the CDR3 is TGTGCCAGCAGTTTCGCTAGCGGGAGGGCCGCTGAGCAGTTCTTC. This encodes CASSFASGRAAEQFF.

This clonotype was observed many times. The chain links TRBV7-2 to TRBJ1-2, with D perhaps matching TRBD1 (5 bases). V lost 7 bases and J 5 bases, leaving 17 bases between the germline ends. The CDR3 totals 14 residues. Per germline, CDR1 SGHTA and CDR2 FQGNSA. CDR3 residues: CASTTKRGGYGYTF. CDR3 in DNA: TGTGCCAGCACCACAAAGAGGGGAGGGTATGGCTACACCTTC.

The V call is TRBV7-8, the J call TRBJ1-6, with D maybe TRBD1 (6 bases). CDR1 and CDR2 from the germline V gene are SGHVS and FQNEAQ. This CDR3 has 17 amino acids. V was trimmed by 5 bases and J by 0 bases, leaving 14 bases between them. The CDR3 loop reads CASSVTRGFSYNSPLHF. The CDR3 DNA reads TGTGCCAGCAGCGTAACCAGGGGTTTCTCCTATAATTCACCCCTCCACTTT.

This clonotype was observed once. This chain uses TRBV29-1 with TRBJ2-5; TRBD1 aligns across 7 bases. Unmatched junction bases numbered 7, after V lost 6 bases and J lost 3 bases. The CDR3 is 13 amino acids. The germline CDR1 and CDR2 sequences are SQVTM and ANQGSEA. The CDR3 here is CSVRRGTEETQYF. The CDR3 DNA reads as TGCAGCGTGCGCAGGGGGACAGAAGAGACCCAGTACTTC.

This clonotype was recorded at least ten times. V is TRBV7-2 and J is TRBJ1-2; 7 bases match TRBD1. The germline CDR1 and CDR2 sequences are SGHTA and FQGNSA. CDR3 size: 16 residues. Unmatched junction bases numbered 7, after V lost 0 bases and J lost 3 bases. Here the CDR3 reads CASSLAPTGFDYGYTF. The DNA of the CDR3 is TGTGCCAGCAGCTTAGCCCCGACAGGGTTCGACTATGGCTACACCTTC.

This clonotype was seen many times. The rearrangement joins TRBV10-2 to TRBJ2-5, with 11 bases aligning to TRBD1. In germline, CDR1 is WSHSY, CDR2 SAAADI. V lost 6 bases, J lost 2 bases, and 5 bases stayed unmatched. This CDR3 region has 15 residues. The CDR3 region has the DNA TGCGCCAGCAGGGCCTGGGACAGGGGGCAAGAGACCCAGTACTTC. Its protein is CASRAWDRGQETQYF.

The V and J genes are TRBV2 and TRBJ2-7, with D hard to call. The germline V and J ends were trimmed by 2 bases and 0 bases, with 8 bases remaining between them. Germline CDR1 and CDR2: SNHLY and FYNNEI. The length of the CDR3 is 14 residues. Here the CDR3 DNA reads TGTGCCAGCAGTGAAAGAGGCCTCTCCTACGAGCAGTACGTC. Translated, it gives CASSERGLSYEQYV.

The table lists this clonotype with a few counts. This chain joins TRBV12-3 or TRBV12-4 and TRBJ2-7; D ambiguous. CDR3 length: 14 amino acids. Deletions cut 1 base from V and 0 bases from J, with 7 bases between. CDR3 loop: CASSLDSFSYEQYV. CDR3 nucleotide sequence: TGTGCCAGCAGTTTAGACAGCTTCTCCTACGAGCAGTACGTC.

This clonotype was recorded many times. The V gene is TRBV6-1, the J gene TRBJ2-1, with a weak D call TRBD1 (6 bases). This CDR3 comprises 16 residues. CDR1 and CDR2 from the germline V gene are MNHNS and SASEGT. Trimming removed 5 bases from V and 0 bases from J, with 14 bases in between. The CDR3 loop is CASSRLTGTSYNEQFF. DNA for the CDR3: TGTGCCAGCAGTCGTCTGACAGGTACCTCCTACAATGAGCAGTTCTTC.

This clonotype has just a few counts. V gene TRBV19 combines with J gene TRBJ1-1; no clear D gene. Germline V lookup: CDR1 LNHDA, CDR2 SQIVND (reference sequence). Trimming took off 0 bases at V and 6 bases at J, with 11 bases between the two ends. The length of the CDR3 is 14 residues. The CDR3 reads CASSIDSLNPEAFF. The DNA of the CDR3 is TGTGCCAGTAGTATAGACAGCCTAAATCCTGAAGCTTTCTTT.

The CDR3 region has the DNA TGTGCCAGCAGCCGGACAGTCACCTACGAGCAGTACTTC. Translation gives CASSRTVTYEQYF. The rearrangement uses TRBV27 and TRBJ2-7; possible D gene TRBD1, 6 bases. Germline CDR1 is MNHEY and CDR2 is SMNVEV (reference sequence). Trimming took off 6 bases at V and 2 bases at J, with 11 bases between the two ends. CDR3 length: 13 amino acids.

This clonotype was counted a few times. The CDR3 sequence: CSAPFPSTVGGGTQYF. Written as DNA, the CDR3 is TGCAGTGCTCCTTTCCCCAGCACGGTCGGAGGGGGTACGCAGTATTTT. The chain recombines TRBV20-1 with TRBJ2-3; D possibly matches TRBD1 or TRBD2 (6 bases each). Trimming removed 5 bases at V and 8 bases at J, with 26 bases between. The CDR3 totals 16 residues. Per germline, CDR1 DFQATT and CDR2 SNEGSKA (reference sequence).

V and J are TRBV7-8 and TRBJ2-7; D may be TRBD1 (6 bases). The CDR3 consists of 14 residues. CDR1 is SGHVS and CDR2 is FQNEAQ in the germline V gene. The V end was cut by 0 bases, the J end by 0 bases, with 6 bases between. The CDR3 nucleotides read TGTGCCAGCAGCTTAGCGGACAGCTCCTACGAGCAGTACGTC. Translating gives CASSLADSSYEQYV.

This clonotype was counted between two and nine times. This chain connects TRBV27 to TRBJ1-4; 10 nucleotides line up with TRBD1. The V gene's germline CDR1 is MNHEY and CDR2 SMNVEV (reference sequence). CDR3 length equals 14 residues. Trimming took 6 bases from V and 7 from J; bases not matched to a gene: 5. CDR3 nucleotide sequence: TGTGCCAGCAGGACAGGGGGCATAGGTGAAAAACTGTTTTTT. It yields the protein CASRTGGIGEKLFF. Full variable domain (remainder filled in from reference TRBV27 and TRBJ1-4): EAQVTQNPRYLITVTGKKLTVTCSQNMNHEYMSWYRQDPGLGLRQIYYSMNVEVTDKGDVPEGYKVSRKEKRNFPLILESPSPNQTSLYFCASRTGGIGEKLFFGSGTQLSVL.

The chain joins TRBV7-9 to TRBJ1-6, with D hard to call. The CDR3 length is 12 residues. The germline V and J ends were trimmed by 5 bases and 14 bases, with 13 bases remaining between them. Germline CDR1 is SEHNR and CDR2 is FQNEAQ (reference sequence). The CDR3 protein is CASSLGPDTLHF. The DNA of the CDR3 is TGTGCCAGCAGCCTTGGACCGGATACCCTCCACTTT.

The V gene is TRBV7-6, the J gene TRBJ2-2; weak D call: TRBD1 (6 bases). CDR3 length: 17 residues. CDR1 SGHVS and CDR2 FNYEAQ come from the germline V gene. V was trimmed by 5 bases and J by 4 bases, leaving 20 bases between them. In DNA form, the CDR3 reads TGTGCCAGCAGCGATAAGAAACCGGGACAACCCACCGGGGAGCTGTTTTTT. As protein: CASSDKKPGQPTGELFF.

The rearrangement joins TRBV28 to TRBJ2-1; D gene uncertain. V was shortened by 1 base and J by 8 bases, with 12 bases between the two germline ends. This CDR3 spans 14 amino acids. The germline V gene encodes CDR1 MDHEN and CDR2 SYDVKM. CDR3 coding DNA: TGTGCCAGCAGTTTATTACCAAGTCCTTATGAGCAGTTCTTC. This encodes CASSLLPSPYEQFF.

The chain uses TRBV6-6 and TRBJ1-5; D uncertain. This CDR3 spans 15 amino acids. From germline, CDR1 is MNHNY and CDR2 SVGAGI (reference sequence). V was pared by 2 bases and J by 3 bases, with 11 bases between. The CDR3 region has the DNA TGTGCCAGCAGTTACGGGTCAGTACTCAATCAGCCCCAGCATTTT. Amino acids: CASSYGSVLNQPQHF.

V gene TRBV27 combines with J gene TRBJ2-7; 7 nucleotides line up with TRBD2. Per the germline V gene, CDR1 is MNHEY and CDR2 is SMNVEV (reference sequence). The trim removed 6 bases at V and 4 bases at J, leaving 12 bases unmatched. The CDR3 contains 15 residues. The CDR3 sequence is CASSESGALSYEQYF. CDR3 in DNA: TGTGCCAGCAGCGAGAGCGGGGCCCTTAGTTACGAGCAGTACTTC.

In this sample, this clonotype turned up a few times. In DNA form, the CDR3 reads TGTGCCAGCAGTTCGCCGGGCTCGAACACCGGGGAGCTGTTTTTT. Translating gives CASSSPGSNTGELFF. The chain combines TRBV28 with TRBJ2-2, with no clear D. V gave up 4 bases and J gave up 0 bases, with 9 bases separating them. Germline lookup yields CDR1 MDHEN and CDR2 SYDVKM. The CDR3 is 15 amino acids.

The V call is TRBV20-1, the J call TRBJ2-3, with D perhaps TRBD2 (5 bases). Germline CDR1 is DFQATT and CDR2 is SNEGSKA (reference sequence). This CDR3 comprises 14 residues. Trimming shortened V by 5 bases and J by 1 base, and 13 bases separated the two germline ends. This CDR3 is CSAPPEDGTDTQYF. The CDR3 nucleotides are TGCAGTGCTCCGCCGGAGGATGGCACAGATACGCAGTATTTT.

V is TRBV6-2 or TRBV6-3 and J is TRBJ2-2, with 10 bases matching TRBD2. The germline V gene has CDR1 MNHEY and CDR2 SVGEGT. The V and J ends lost 4 bases and 5 bases, in that order; junction bases with no gene match: 13. There are 18 residues in the CDR3. In nucleotides, the CDR3 is TGTGCCAGCAGTTCCCCTTCGATGATAGCGGGAGGAACCGGGGAGCTGTTTTTT. Protein product: CASSSPSMIAGGTGELFF.

The chain couples TRBV7-2 to TRBJ2-3; no clear D. Germline CDR1 is SGHTA and CDR2 is FQGNSA. The CDR3 sequence is 14 residues long. Trimming took 8 bases from V and 1 from J, leaving 13 bases between them. CDR3 DNA sequence: TGTGCCAGCTCCTGGGCGTTAGGCACAGATACGCAGTATTTT. This gives the protein CASSWALGTDTQYF.

This clonotype was found many times. As DNA, the CDR3 is TGTGCCAGCAGCTTATTCGTCGCTAGCGTATCCTACGAGCAGTACTTC. It codes for CASSLFVASVSYEQYF. This sequence joins TRBV7-6 and TRBJ2-7; D might be TRBD2 (6 bases). The V end was cut by 2 bases, the J end by 1 base, with 15 bases between. Germline-derived CDR1 and CDR2 are SGHVS and FNYEAQ. The CDR3 is made up of 16 amino acids.

The chain joins TRBV7-8 to TRBJ1-5; D remains ambiguous. Trimming cost V 2 bases and J 9 bases, with 20 bases left between them. The CDR3 consists of 16 residues. CDR1 SGHVS and CDR2 FQNEAQ come from the germline V gene. The CDR3 DNA sequence: TGTGCCAGCAGCTTACCCACGGGTGGGTCACTGGCGCCCCAGCATTTT. It translates to CASSLPTGGSLAPQHF.

The chain links TRBV7-2 to TRBJ2-1; D is perhaps TRBD1 (7 bases). In germline, CDR1 is SGHTA, CDR2 FQGNSA. The length of the CDR3 is 17 residues. V lost 5 bases to trimming and J lost 4 bases, with 21 bases between them. The CDR3 DNA reads TGTGCCAGCAGCCCCAACGGGGGACAGAGGGGGTACAATGAGCAGTTCTTC. Amino acid sequence: CASSPNGGQRGYNEQFF.